This paragraph reports one T cell receptor (beta chain). Its specificity is unknown. At least 6 million PBMCs were isolated per sample. The data derive from a study of blood T cells in healthy people across ages. Broader study findings: Possibly, changes in expanded clonotypes were confounded because donor CMV status was unknown.

Primed by a sample-barcoded 5' primer and a J-beta primer mix, a second PCR proceeded for about 7 to 11 cycles. TCRdb ran MiXCR on the 5' RACE reads and lists one entry per CDR3 protein. The table shows over 300,000 distinct CDR3 sequences, with about 49% occurring only once. The CDR3 totals 14 residues. From germline, CDR1 is SEHNR and CDR2 FQNEAQ (reference sequence). This sequence was found in a man between 60 and 75 years old in good health. V gene TRBV7-9 combines with J gene TRBJ2-5; perhaps TRBD2 as D (6 bases). The DNA matches TRBJ2-7 better at its end, which makes the J call doubtful. The sample comprised blood. In DNA, the CDR3 is TGTGCCAGCAGCTTAGCGGCGGCGGGGTACGAGCAGTACTTC. Amino acid sequence: CASSLAAAGYEQYF.